Here is one TCR beta chain with its context. Its target is not known. The sample belongs to a study of OX40 agonist ivuxolimab in advanced cancers. The wider study: Administration of intravenous ivuxolimab to patients occurred every 2 weeks at 0.01 to 10 mg/kg.

Trimming took 6 bases from V and 5 from J; bases not matched to a gene: 8. CDR1 LNHDA and CDR2 SQIVND come from the germline V gene (reference sequence). The CDR3 spans 15 residues. The protocol was immunoSEQ multiplex PCR, while the TCRdb copy is restricted to in-frame clones and leaves out a portion. The sample holds 80,000 to 100,000 clones, roughly 94% seen once. Study-wide points: Among the lowest peripheral clonal expansion occurred in 0.1-3.0 mg/kg partial responders. Blood T cells, both CD4+ and CD8+, expanded clonally by week 6 at 0.1 to 3.0 mg/kg.

The material sequenced was CD4+ or CD8+ T cells sorted from blood, taken in a trial of the OX40 agonist ivuxolimab. This clonotype was sampled from an adult with an advanced solid tumor such as melanoma, head and neck, liver or kidney cancer. The chain links TRBV19 to TRBJ2-5; 11 nucleotides match TRBD2. CDR3 amino acids: CASRTSGTSGETQYF. The CDR3 region has the DNA TGTGCCAGTAGAACCTCCGGGACTAGCGGCGAGACCCAGTACTTC.